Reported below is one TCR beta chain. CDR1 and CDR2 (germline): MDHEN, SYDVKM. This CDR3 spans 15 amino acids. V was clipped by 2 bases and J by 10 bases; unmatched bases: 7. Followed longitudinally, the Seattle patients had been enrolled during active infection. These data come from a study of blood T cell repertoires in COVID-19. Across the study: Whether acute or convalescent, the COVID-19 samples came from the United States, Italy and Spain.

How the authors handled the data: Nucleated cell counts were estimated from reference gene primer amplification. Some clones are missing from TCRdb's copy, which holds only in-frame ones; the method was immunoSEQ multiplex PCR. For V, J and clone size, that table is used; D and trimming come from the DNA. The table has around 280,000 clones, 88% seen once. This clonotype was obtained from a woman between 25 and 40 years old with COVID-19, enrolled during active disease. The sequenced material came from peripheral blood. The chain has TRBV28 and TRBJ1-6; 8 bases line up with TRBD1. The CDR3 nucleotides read TGTGCCAGCAGTTTAGGACAGGGCTATAGATCACCCCTCCACTTT. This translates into CASSLGQGYRSPLHF.